Listed below are T cell receptor beta chains from one sample, sequenced in a study of cytomegalovirus exposure and HLA in healthy donors. Only in-frame clones appear in the TCRdb table, and some are missing; sequencing was by immunoSEQ multiplex PCR. Counted here are some 200,000 clones, around 75% occurring once; the ten biggest clones make up 1.5% to 2%. Sequencing was done on a sample of PBMCs. The receptors here all came from a woman aged 25 to 39 in good health and CMV-seronegative. Each CDR3 is given with its conserved first and last residue. The D gene is left open where the match is weak. Only part of the rows carry a size: once, few, many, or a class if the clone is expanded.

CDR3aa	v_gene	abundance	d_gene	j_gene
CSVIRSDRGHRREQFF	TRBV29-1	few	TRBD1	TRBJ2-1
CASSFRYSYEQYF	TRBV7-6	NA	NA	TRBJ2-7
CASSVSASGGRSEQFF	TRBV9	NA	TRBD2	TRBJ2-1
CASRGLGANVLTF	TRBV6-5	NA	NA	TRBJ2-6
CAWSPGSGYYGYTF	TRBV30	few	NA	TRBJ1-2
CASSLDRDQPQHF	TRBV5-6	NA	NA	TRBJ1-5
CASSLSAGTSSTDTQYF	TRBV27	NA	TRBD2	TRBJ2-3
CASSLGLAVQYF	TRBV5-6	NA	TRBD2	TRBJ2-7
CASSFGPGGPSTGELFF	TRBV7-9	once	TRBD2	TRBJ2-2
CASSLGQVSPYEQYF	TRBV7-2	few	NA	TRBJ2-7
CASSLVAGRPNTEAFF	TRBV5-6	NA	NA	TRBJ1-1
CASSFRTGGAPDTQYF	TRBV5-1	NA	TRBD1	TRBJ2-3
CASGRSGGNTGELFF	TRBV28	once	TRBD1	TRBJ2-2
CASTRASGNTIYF	TRBV19	NA	NA	TRBJ1-3
CASSPPGHGMAEQYF	TRBV5-1	NA	NA	TRBJ2-7
CASSLAGGPNRGELFF	TRBV7-3	NA	TRBD2	TRBJ2-2
CASSLVAVNQPQHF	TRBV7-2	NA	NA	TRBJ1-5
CASSLAASGTYNEQFF	TRBV5-1	NA	TRBD2	TRBJ2-1
CASSSIAGFFGEQFF	TRBV7-8	NA	TRBD2	TRBJ2-1
CASSVVDRDTGELFF	TRBV9	NA	NA	TRBJ2-2
CASSRSRTAAFNQPQHF	TRBV19	NA	NA	TRBJ1-5
CASSEVWQTNTGELFF	TRBV6-1	NA	NA	TRBJ2-2
CASSEGGGRSYNEQFF	TRBV10-2	NA	TRBD2	TRBJ2-1
CASSIGRGYDYGYTF	TRBV19	NA	NA	TRBJ1-2
CASSDSAGGPYNEQFF	TRBV6-4	few	TRBD1	TRBJ2-1
CASTPDRGNSPLHF	TRBV11-2	NA	TRBD1	TRBJ1-6
CASSELQGSYEQYF	TRBV6-1	NA	NA	TRBJ2-7